Below, 22 T cell receptor beta chains from the same sample are listed, as sequenced in a study of T cells in localized non-small cell lung cancer. The assay was immunoSEQ multiplex PCR, and TCRdb's table has in-frame clones only and misses some. The sample yields around 30,000 clones, about 91% seen once. Sequences were derived from PBMCs, sampled before any cancer treatment. Receptor source: a man aged 40 to 69 with stage II lung adenocarcinoma.

This chain links TRBV5-1 with TRBJ1-1; D unresolved. V was pared by 0 bases and J by 0 bases, with 9 bases between. The CDR3 spans 15 residues. Germline loops: CDR1 SGHRS, CDR2 YFSETQ. The chain's CDR3 is CASSLGGTMNTEAFF. DNA of the CDR3: TGCGCCAGCAGCTTGGGGGGAACCATGAACACTGAAGCTTTCTTT.

The chain carries TRBV11-2 and TRBJ2-7; tentatively, D is TRBD1 (6 bases). The length of the CDR3 is 14 residues. Germline V gene data show CDR1 as SGHAT and CDR2 as FQNNGV. V lost 8 bases to trimming and J lost 3 bases, with 17 bases between them. In DNA, the CDR3 is TGTGCCAGCGCAGGGGCTAGCATTATCTACGAGCAGTACTTC. Protein: CASAGASIIYEQYF. Full variable domain (outside the CDR3, taken from reference TRBV11-2 and TRBJ2-7): EAGVAQSPRYKIIEKRQSVAFWCNPISGHATLYWYQQILGQGPKLLIQFQNNGVVDDSQLPKDRFSAERLKGVDSTLKIQPAKLEDSAVYLCASAGASIIYEQYFGPGTRLTVT.

The chain recombines TRBV19 with TRBJ2-7; 7 bases map to TRBD1. The CDR3 runs to 15 residues. Germline CDR1 is LNHDA and CDR2 is SQIVND (reference sequence). Trimming at V came to 2 bases and at J to 2 bases, leaving 6 bases not matched to a gene. The CDR3 DNA sequence: TGTGCCAGTAGTATAATTGGGCAGGGGGCCTACGAGCAGTACTTC. Translating it yields CASSIIGQGAYEQYF.

This clone occurred once. This chain connects TRBV5-1 to TRBJ1-1; 7 bases are a match to TRBD1. This CDR3 has 15 residues. CDR1 and CDR2 from the germline V gene are SGHRS and YFSETQ. Germline trimming cut 4 bases from V and 1 base from J; bases unmatched to any gene: 7. CDR3 sequence: CASSISGTENTEAFF. The CDR3 region has the DNA TGCGCCAGCAGCATATCCGGGACAGAGAACACTGAAGCTTTCTTT.

The chain links TRBV27 to TRBJ1-1; D remains unclear. Deletions cut 6 bases from V and 5 bases from J, with 7 bases between. This CDR3 is 11 amino acids long. Germline loops: CDR1 MNHEY, CDR2 SMNVEV (reference sequence). The CDR3 DNA reads as TGTGCCAGCAGGAGCTATACTGAAGCTTTCTTT. The encoded protein is CASRSYTEAFF.

V and J are TRBV6-1 and TRBJ2-1; either TRBD1 or TRBD2 may fit D (5 bases each). Germline V gene sequence: CDR1 MNHNS, CDR2 SASEGT. The CDR3 is made up of 13 amino acids. V lost 2 bases, J lost 6 bases, and 8 bases lay in between. CDR3 loop: CASSESGANEQFF. CDR3 nucleotides: TGTGCCAGCAGTGAATCCGGGGCCAATGAGCAGTTCTTC.

The rearrangement uses TRBV27 and TRBJ2-3; unclear D gene. Trimming left V 1 base short and J 5 bases short, with 7 bases between. Germline values: CDR1 MNHEY, CDR2 SMNVEV (reference sequence). This CDR3 is built from 13 residues. CDR3 region: CASSLYGEDTQYF. CDR3 nucleotides: TGTGCCAGCAGTTTATATGGTGAAGATACGCAGTATTTT.

The chain recombines TRBV7-2 with TRBJ1-1; D uncertain. Germline V gene sequence: CDR1 SGHTA, CDR2 FQGNSA. The CDR3 is 15 residues long. The germline V and J ends were trimmed by 10 bases and 1 base, with 19 bases remaining between them. CDR3 amino acids: CATGRTRPQNTEAFF. Here the CDR3 DNA reads TGTGCCACCGGCAGGACCAGGCCCCAGAACACTGAAGCTTTCTTT.

The gene calls are TRBV27 and TRBJ2-7; perhaps TRBD1 as D (6 bases). The CDR3 is 15 residues long. From germline, CDR1 is MNHEY and CDR2 SMNVEV (reference sequence). V lost 2 bases and J lost 2, with 13 bases in between. This CDR3 is CASSLGQPPTYEQYF. CDR3 DNA: TGTGCCAGCAGTTTAGGACAGCCACCAACCTACGAGCAGTACTTC.

To note about this clone: Its ends do not fully match the called genes, so a read error is possible. The CDR3 DNA reads TGTGCCAGTAGTTTGGGGACAGGGGGTAACAGTGAAGCTTTCTTT. As protein: CASSLGTGGNSEAFF. The chain carries TRBV19 and TRBJ1-1; 11 positions agree with TRBD1. The CDR3 is 15 amino acids. The germline V gene has CDR1 LNHDA and CDR2 SQIVND (reference sequence). Variable domain in full (rest from reference TRBV19 and TRBJ1-1): DGGITQSPKYLFRKEGQNVTLSCEQNLNHDAMYWYRQDPGQGLRLIYYSQIVNDFQKGDIAEGYSVSREKKESFPLTVTSAQKNPTAFYLCASSLGTGGNSEAFFGQGTRLTVV.

The V and J genes are TRBV6-5 and TRBJ2-7; D tentatively fits TRBD1 or TRBD2 (5 bases each). CDR1 is MNHEY and CDR2 is SVGAGI in the germline V gene. The CDR3 has 13 amino acids. Trimming took 5 bases from V and 1 from J, leaving 9 bases between them. CDR3 sequence (DNA): TGTGCCAGCAGTAGGGGACGATCCTACGAGCAGTACTTC. This sequence encodes CASSRGRSYEQYF.

V usage is TRBV4-3 and J usage is TRBJ2-1; no definite D call. The ends were cut back, 6 bases at V and 3 bases at J, with 18 bases in the middle. Germline V gene lookup returns CDR1 LGHNA and CDR2 YSLEER. This CDR3 is 16 amino acids long. CDR3 loop: CASSLGAAKDYNEQFF. The CDR3 nucleotides read TGCGCCAGCAGTTTGGGTGCCGCCAAGGACTACAATGAGCAGTTCTTC.

This clone was seen just once. V is TRBV6-5 and J is TRBJ2-5; D is ambiguous. Trimming shortened V by 8 bases and J by 4 bases, and 17 bases separated the two germline ends. This CDR3 comprises 14 residues. Per the germline V gene, CDR1 is MNHEY and CDR2 is SVGAGI. CDR3 in amino acids: CASGSGPRRETQYF. The CDR3 DNA is TGTGCCAGCGGGTCCGGGCCCCGTCGAGAGACCCAGTACTTC.

V usage is TRBV5-5 and J usage is TRBJ2-2; 11 nucleotides agree with TRBD1. The junction had 12 bases not matched to a gene; V was cut back by 6 bases and J by 5 bases. CDR3 size: 17 residues. CDR1 is SGHKS, CDR2 YYEKEE, per germline (reference sequence). The CDR3 DNA reads TGTGCCAGCACCCTCCTTAGGGGACAGGGGGGTACCGGGGAGCTGTTTTTT. Residues: CASTLLRGQGGTGELFF.

Only a few counts were recorded for this clone. V gene TRBV29-1 combines with J gene TRBJ1-2, with unresolved D. V gave up 4 bases and J gave up 8 bases, with 14 bases separating them. From germline, CDR1 is SQVTM and CDR2 ANQGSEA. There are 12 residues in the CDR3. The CDR3 reads CSVARMMGGYTF. In DNA, the CDR3 is TGCAGCGTTGCCAGAATGATGGGAGGCTACACCTTC.

CDR3 sequence: CASSDQVLLQVGPDTQYF. CDR3 DNA: TGTGCCAGCAGCGACCAGGTCCTGCTACAGGTTGGACCAGATACGCAGTATTTT. V and J are TRBV7-9 and TRBJ2-3; TRBD1 might be the D (5 bases). V lost 5 bases to trimming and J lost 4 bases, with 25 bases between them. Germline assignment: CDR1 SEHNR and CDR2 FQNEAQ (reference sequence). The CDR3 spans 18 residues.

This clone was seen only once. The chain employs TRBV6-1 and TRBJ1-2, with 7 bases fitting TRBD1. Per the germline V gene, CDR1 is MNHNS and CDR2 is SASEGT. The CDR3 consists of 15 residues. V gave up 1 base and J gave up 2 bases; unmatched junction bases: 4. In DNA, the CDR3 is TGTGCCAGCAGTGAAGGGGGACAGTTCAACTATGGCTACACCTTC. Encoded protein: CASSEGGQFNYGYTF.

This clone occurred once. V and J are TRBV27 and TRBJ2-2; tentatively, D is TRBD1 (5 bases). Trimming left V 8 bases short and J 6 bases short, with 13 bases between. There are 13 residues in the CDR3. The germline CDR1 and CDR2 sequences are MNHEY and SMNVEV (reference sequence). The CDR3 bases are TGTGCCAGCCCCCTCCAGGGCTCCGGGGAGCTGTTTTTT. Amino acids: CASPLQGSGELFF.

The chain recombines TRBV9 with TRBJ2-7; no definite D call. CDR1 is SGDLS, CDR2 YYNGEE, per germline. V was pared by 4 bases and J by 0 bases, with 17 bases between. The CDR3 loop spans 16 amino acids. This CDR3 reads CASSSGGVEHSYEQYF. The CDR3 nucleotides read TGTGCCAGCAGCTCGGGCGGAGTTGAACACTCCTACGAGCAGTACTTC.

The genes are TRBV4-1 and TRBJ2-5, with D perhaps matching TRBD2 (5 bases). The V end lost 1 base, the J end lost 1 base, and 10 bases lay between the germline ends. CDR3 length: 15 residues. Germline CDR1 MGHRA, CDR2 YSYEKL. CDR3 region: CASSQGWTRQETQYF. In DNA, the CDR3 is TGCGCCAGCAGCCAAGGGTGGACTCGCCAAGAGACCCAGTACTTC.

A single count supports this clone. This chain uses TRBV7-8 with TRBJ1-5, with TRBD1 matching 8 bases. CDR1 SGHVS and CDR2 FQNEAQ come from the germline V gene. V lost 0 bases to trimming and J lost 2 bases; unmatched junction nucleotides: 0. The CDR3 spans 15 residues. CDR3 DNA sequence: TGTGCCAGCAGCTTAGCGGACAGGGGCAATCAGCCCCAGCATTTT. It codes for CASSLADRGNQPQHF. The variable domain in full, completed from reference TRBV7-8 and TRBJ1-5, reads GAGVSQSPRYKVAKRGQDVALRCDPISGHVSLFWYQQALGQGPEFLTYFQNEAQLDKSGLPSDRFFAERPEGSVSTLKIQRTQQEDSAVYLCASSLADRGNQPQHFGDGTRLSIL.

Notes on this clone: Since no conserved phenylalanine or tryptophan closes the CDR3, a read error is the likely cause. The DNA is left out, because the CDR3 cannot be placed on it with certainty; the CDR3 is given as TCRdb lists it. The V and J genes are TRBV7-3 and TRBJ2-7; TRBD2, the D gene given by the table, was not confirmed from the DNA. The CDR3 spans 14 amino acids, including both terminal residues. Germline V gene data show CDR1 as SGHTA and CDR2 as FQGTGA. This chain's CDR3 is CASEGFRKREDPPQ.